This is a list of T cell receptor beta chains from one sample in a study of metastatic and nonmetastatic thyroid tumors. TCRdb re-called the PCR reads through MiXCR. The sample yields approximately 8,200 clones, approximately 30% seen once. Specimen: adjacent normal tissue. The receptors were sampled from a female donor with papillary thyroid cancer or a benign thyroid nodule (not recorded which). Some clones in this sample may be carry-over from other donors' samples. The CDR3 runs from the conserved cysteine through the conserved F or W. A D gene is named only where the DNA matches it firmly. Clone size is shown for a subset of rows, as once, few, many or a class of expanded clone.

j_gene,d_gene,v_gene,abundance,CDR3aa,CDR3nt
TRBJ2-7,.,TRBV6-1,.,CASRQAHRALVSYEQYF,TGTGCCAGCAGGCAGGCTCACAGGGCCCTCGTCTCCTACGAGCAGTACTTC
TRBJ2-2,.,TRBV12-3/TRBV12-4,medium-sized,CASSFGLGDTGELFF,TGTGCCAGCAGTTTTGGTCTAGGGGACACCGGGGAGCTGTTTTTT
TRBJ1-2,.,TRBV30,many,CAWSVRGVGGYTF,TGTGCCTGGAGTGTGAGGGGTGTTGGGGGCTACACCTTC
TRBJ1-4,.,TRBV20-1,once,CSARDGGEKLFF,TGCAGTGCTAGAGATGGGGGCGAAAAACTGTTTTTT
TRBJ2-7,.,TRBV18,many,CASSPKENYEQYF,TGTGCCAGCTCACCCAAGGAGAACTACGAGCAGTACTTC
TRBJ2-7,.,TRBV9,.,CASSVRAEGGRTEQYF,TGTGCCAGCAGCGTAAGGGCAGAGGGAGGTCGTACCGAGCAGTACTTC
TRBJ2-5,TRBD1,TRBV6-5,few,CASSSSDRARETRYF,TGTGCCAGCAGTTCCTCGGACAGGGCGAGGGAGACCCGGTACTTC
TRBJ2-3,TRBD2,TRBV29-1,.,CSVVVASGRPITDMQYF,TGCAGCGTTGTTGTGGCTAGCGGGAGGCCGATCACAGATATGCAGTATTTT
TRBJ2-1,TRBD1,TRBV7-3,many,CASGRDRGSDEQFF,TGTGCCAGCGGCCGAGACAGGGGGTCAGATGAGCAGTTCTTC
TRBJ2-7,.,TRBV12-3/TRBV12-4,.,CASSLGQFYEQYF,TGTGCCAGCAGTTTAGGGCAGTTCTACGAGCAGTACTTC
TRBJ2-1,TRBD2,TRBV6-5,.,CASSYARGGRNEQFF,TGTGCCAGCAGTTATGCGCGGGGGGGCCGGAATGAGCAGTTCTTC
TRBJ2-5,.,TRBV18,many,CASSRNREETQYF,TGTGCCAGCTCGCGAAACCGGGAAGAGACCCAGTACTTC
TRBJ2-7,TRBD2,TRBV15,few,CATAVSGLAVIYEQYF,TGTGCCACAGCAGTTTCGGGACTAGCGGTAATCTACGAGCAGTACTTC
TRBJ1-5,.,TRBV20-1,.,CSAAGINQPQHF,TGCAGTGCCGCGGGGATTAATCAGCCCCAGCATTTT
TRBJ1-6,.,TRBV28,few,CASSIQQGINSPLHF,TGTGCCAGCAGTATCCAGCAGGGTATTAATTCACCCCTCCACTTT
TRBJ2-1,TRBD1,TRBV6-2/TRBV6-3,.,CASSPGTGGARYNEQFF,TGTGCCAGCTCCCCCGGGACAGGGGGCGCCCGCTACAATGAGCAGTTCTTC
TRBJ1-2,.,TRBV5-1,.,CASRGTSNYGYTF,TGCGCCAGCAGAGGGACTTCTAACTATGGCTACACCTTC
TRBJ2-3,.,TRBV20-1,many,CSARGDTDTQYF,TGCAGTGCACGCGGAGACACAGATACGCAGTATTTT
TRBJ1-2,.,TRBV3-1,many,CASSQHYGYTF,TGTGCCAGCAGCCAACACTATGGCTACACCTTC
TRBJ1-5,.,TRBV4-1,many,CASSQDGRKTGQPQHF,TGCGCCAGCAGCCAAGATGGCAGAAAGACGGGTCAGCCCCAGCATTTT
TRBJ2-2,TRBD1,TRBV5-1,medium-sized,CASSKRTGYTGELFF,TGCGCCAGCAGCAAACGGACAGGGTACACCGGGGAGCTGTTTTTT
TRBJ2-7,.,TRBV6-2/TRBV6-3,.,CASSYHQASYEQYF,TGTGCCAGCAGTTACCACCAGGCTTCCTACGAGCAGTACTTC
TRBJ2-1,TRBD2,TRBV6-1,medium-sized,CASSATRTSGSAAEQFF,TGTGCCAGCAGTGCCACGAGGACTAGCGGGAGTGCCGCTGAGCAGTTCTTC
TRBJ1-1,.,TRBV6-5,large,CASSYSWVMNTEAFF,TGTGCCAGCAGTTACTCCTGGGTTATGAACACTGAAGCTTTCTTT
TRBJ1-6,.,TRBV4-1,.,CASSQGDLNSPLHF,TGCGCCAGCAGCCAGGGGGACCTTAATTCACCCCTCCACTTT
TRBJ2-7,.,TRBV6-5,large,CASSYSPGYPYEQYF,TGTGCCAGCAGTTACTCGCCGGGATATCCCTACGAGCAGTACTTC
TRBJ2-5,.,TRBV11-3,many,CASSPSYTGQETQYF,TGTGCCAGCAGCCCAAGTTATACGGGCCAAGAGACCCAGTACTTC
TRBJ2-7,TRBD2,TRBV28,.,CASSWTSGSEQYF,TGTGCCAGCAGTTGGACTAGCGGGAGCGAGCAGTACTTC